This T cell receptor (beta chain) derives from a study of OX40 agonist ivuxolimab in advanced cancers. Describing the broader study: The costimulatory receptor OX40 (CD134) was targeted by ivuxolimab, a fully human IgG2 agonistic monoclonal antibody. Intravenous ivuxolimab was administered to patients every 2 weeks at six dose levels: 0.01, 0.1, 0.3, 1.5, 3 and 10 mg/kg. Partial responses occurred in three dose-escalation patients, of whom one had hepatocellular carcinoma and two had cutaneous melanoma. Peripheral TCRbeta sequencing aimed to test whether ivuxolimab altered TCR sequence diversity and caused clonal T-cell expansion. The dose-escalation cohort was about 83% male with a mean age of about 60 years, ranging from about 23 to 85. The paper describes the monotherapy dose-escalation part (N = 52 patients) of the phase I trial of ivuxolimab. Of the approximately 50 dose-escalation patients, hepatocellular carcinoma was present in some 19, melanoma in some 15, renal cell carcinoma in 9 and head and neck cancer in 9. Prior anti-PD-1, anti-PD-L1 or anti-CTLA-4 therapy was permitted, and approximately 40% of dose-escalation patients had received checkpoint inhibitors. Results the study describes overall, beyond this receptor: Low levels of normalized T-cell clonal expansion were also shown by some nonresponding patients. The antigen specificity of the peripheral T cells that underwent clonal expansion was not determined. Partial responders in the 0.1-3.0 mg/kg groups had among the lowest normalized peripheral clonal expansion, especially among CD8+ T cells. After ivuxolimab, expanded clones were on average more numerous among CD8+ T cells than among CD4+ T cells. At doses of 0.1 to 3.0 mg/kg, clonal expansion of both CD4+ and CD8+ blood T cells was observed from baseline to week 6.

Worth noting for this clone: Its antigen is still unknown. The record has no base qualities; no much larger clone is one base away.

Patients with a history of autoimmune disease or receiving systemic immunosuppression were excluded from the trial. Peripheral blood for TCR sequencing was collected from all dose cohorts at baseline, on cycle 4 day 1, and on cycle 7 day 1. Samples were obtained from an open-label, multicenter, first-in-human phase I dose-escalation trial of ivuxolimab. Adults with locally advanced or metastatic head and neck squamous cell, hepatocellular, melanoma or renal cell carcinoma were enrolled in the trial. Before TCR sequencing, CD4+ and CD8+ T cells were separately sorted from peripheral blood. Including cysteine and phenylalanine, the CDR3 has 16 amino acids. The only DNA kept is the CDR3, 48 bases in frame from the first base. Genomic DNA was isolated from the sorted cells so that the TCRbeta CDR3 region could be sequenced. The immunoSEQ Assay was used to sequence the TCRbeta CDR3 regions. As stored in TCRdb, this immuneACCESS dataset retains in-frame rearrangements with V and J assigned. A fraction of the clones does not appear; measured against another copy, unresolved V genes explain less than half of the discrepancy, and the remainder lacks a known reason. The sample has over 65,000 clones on record, 92% of them singletons. In total, the top ten clones hold 11% of the sample.

The TCR sequence derives from an adult with an advanced solid tumor such as melanoma, head and neck, liver or kidney cancer. The sample was CD4+ or CD8+ T cells sorted from blood, taken in a trial of the OX40 agonist ivuxolimab. The chain is made from TRBV21-1 and TRBJ2-5. TRBV21-1 is an annotated pseudogene. The DNA sequence is given as TGTGCCAGCAGCAAAGAGCGGGACAGCGAAAAAGAGACCCAGTACTTC. It specifies CASSKERDSEKETQYF.